These 15 T cell receptor beta chains were sequenced from one sample in a study of regulatory T cells in long-lasting Graves disease. As to time point: newly diagnosed GD, antithyroid drugs for less than 3 months. Construction of the TCR library relied on RNA isolated from PBMCs. The authors built TCR beta libraries using iRepertoire HTBI primers and Arm-PCR of CDR3 regions. In TCRdb, the multiplex PCR reads were re-called with MiXCR into one record per CDR3 protein. This table has around 250,000 distinct CDR3 sequences, 18% appearing once. Specimen: peripheral blood mononuclear cells (PBMCs), collected at new diagnosis, from a patient treated with antithyroid drugs. The receptors come from a female donor with Graves disease.

Worth noting for this clonotype: A much bigger clone sits one base away, suggesting this may be a read error. The chain carries TRBV11-2 and TRBJ1-2, with 7 bases matching TRBD1. This CDR3 has 14 residues. J lost 8 bases, V lost 2 bases, and 8 bases had no gene match. Germline V gene data show CDR1 as SGHAT and CDR2 as FQNNGV. CDR3 region: CASSLSGRGVGYTF. CDR3 DNA sequence: TGTGCCAGCAGCTTATCCGGCAGGGGGGTCGGCTACACCTTC. Based on the CDR3 plus reference TRBV11-2 and TRBJ1-2, the full variable domain is EAGVAQSPRYKIIEKRQSVAFWCNPISGHATLYWYQQILGQGPKLLIQFQNNGVVDDSQLPKDRFSAERLKGVDSTLKIQPAKLEDSAVYLCASSLSGRGVGYTFGSGTRLTVV.

This clonotype has a count of ten or more. J is TRBJ2-3 and V is TRBV5-1; no reliable D call. Germline CDR1 SGHRS, CDR2 YFSETQ. The CDR3 loop spans 17 amino acids. The V end lost 2 bases, the J end lost 0 bases, and 16 bases lay between the germline ends. Written as DNA, the CDR3 is TGCGCCAGCAGCTTCCTGGGTTGGAGCCCTAGCACAGATACGCAGTATTTT. Translating it yields CASSFLGWSPSTDTQYF.

This clonotype was counted at least ten times. The chain is built from TRBV15 and TRBJ1-4; D not certain. Per the germline V gene, CDR1 is LNHNV and CDR2 is YYDKDF (reference sequence). The CDR3 is made up of 16 amino acids. The V gene lost 2 bases and the J gene lost 0 bases, with 10 bases spanning the gap. This chain's CDR3 is CATSRLYTTTNEKLFF. For the CDR3, the DNA is TGTGCCACCAGCAGACTCTACACCACAACTAATGAAAAACTGTTTTTT.

At least ten counts were recorded for this clonotype. The chain has TRBV12-3 or TRBV12-4 and TRBJ2-3; D not certain. V was trimmed by 7 bases and J by 1 base, leaving 9 bases between them. The CDR3 length is 13 residues. Here the CDR3 DNA reads TGTGCCAGCACCGGACCGGGCACAGATACGCAGTATTTT. It codes for CASTGPGTDTQYF.

The table lists this clonotype with many counts. The chain joins TRBV7-2 to TRBJ2-3; tentatively, D is TRBD2 (5 bases). Germline CDR1 is SGHTA and CDR2 is FQGNSA. The CDR3 length is 15 residues. Trimming cost V 5 bases and J 4 bases, with 16 bases left between them. CDR3 sequence reads: CASSPWAAGPDTQYF. The CDR3 DNA reads TGTGCCAGCAGCCCCTGGGCGGCGGGCCCAGATACGCAGTATTTT.

This clonotype has at least ten counts. CDR3 sequence reads: CASSLGQYQETQYF. CDR3 nucleotide sequence: TGTGCCAGCAGCTTAGGACAGTACCAAGAGACCCAGTACTTC. This rearrangement joins TRBV7-2 to TRBJ2-5; tentative D call: TRBD1 (5 bases). CDR3 length: 14 amino acids. Looked up from germline, CDR1 is SGHTA and CDR2 is FQGNSA. V gave up 1 base and J gave up 0 bases, with 6 bases separating them.

Many counts were recorded for this clonotype. The V and J genes are TRBV4-1 and TRBJ1-3; TRBD1 is a possible D gene (5 bases). Germline V gene lookup returns CDR1 MGHRA and CDR2 YSYEKL. Trimming took 0 bases from V and 3 from J, leaving 9 bases between them. The length of the CDR3 is 15 residues. This CDR3 is CASSQDRGIGNTIYF. CDR3 in DNA: TGCGCCAGCAGCCAAGATAGGGGAATTGGAAACACCATATATTTT.

This clonotype appeared a few times. The rearrangement uses TRBV9 and TRBJ2-2; D call uncertain. The CDR3 sequence is 13 residues long. CDR1 and CDR2 (germline): SGDLS, YYNGEE. The V gene lost 1 base and the J gene lost 6 bases, with 7 bases spanning the gap. The CDR3 protein is CASSVSPAGELFF. For the CDR3, the DNA is TGTGCCAGCAGCGTATCTCCAGCCGGGGAGCTGTTTTTT.

This clonotype was observed many times. The CDR3 sequence is CASTLLAGNTDTQYF. The CDR3 coding sequence is TGTGCCAGCACCCTTCTAGCGGGAAACACAGATACGCAGTATTTT. The chain combines TRBV2 with TRBJ2-3; TRBD2 aligns across 9 bases. This CDR3 contains 15 residues. Germline CDR1 reads SNHLY; CDR2 reads FYNNEI. With 7 bases clipped from V and 2 bases from J, the junction kept 7 bases outside the gene matches.

The sample holds many counts of this clonotype. For the CDR3, the DNA is TGCAGTGCTCCCCAACAGGGCGGAGAGACCCAGTACTTC. Encoded protein: CSAPQQGGETQYF. The V and J genes are TRBV20-1 and TRBJ2-5, with TRBD1 as a possible D gene (6 bases). Germline assignment: CDR1 DFQATT and CDR2 SNEGSKA (reference sequence). The CDR3 extends over 13 amino acids. The V end was cut by 5 bases, the J end by 4 bases, with 14 bases between.

This clonotype was detected many times. V usage is TRBV4-1 and J usage is TRBJ2-7, with TRBD2 identical over 7 bases. The germline CDR1 and CDR2 sequences are MGHRA and YSYEKL. The CDR3 covers 14 residues. V lost 0 bases to trimming and J lost 3 bases; unmatched junction nucleotides: 2. The chain's CDR3 is CASSQDGRFYEQYF. DNA for the CDR3: TGCGCCAGCAGCCAAGACGGGAGGTTCTACGAGCAGTACTTC.

The rearrangement joins TRBV18 to TRBJ2-7; no reliable D call. This CDR3 is built from 13 residues. Germline CDR1 KGHSH, CDR2 LQKENI. This chain's CDR3 is CASSPKDSYEPYV. The CDR3 DNA follows: TGTGCCAGCTCACCGAAGGATTCCTACGAGCCGTACGTC.

V is TRBV18 and J is TRBJ1-3; unclear D gene. V dropped 8 bases and J dropped 4 bases, with 9 bases sitting between them. Germline V gene sequence: CDR1 KGHSH, CDR2 LQKENI. The CDR3 length is 12 residues. The CDR3 coding sequence is TGTGCCAGCACCTCGGGGGGAAACACCATATATTTT. It translates to CASTSGGNTIYF.

This clonotype has a count of ten or more. The chain uses TRBV20-1 and TRBJ1-2; perhaps TRBD1 as D (5 bases). Germline assignment: CDR1 DFQATT and CDR2 SNEGSKA (reference sequence). The CDR3 loop spans 13 amino acids. V was cut by 6 bases and J by 8 bases, with 19 bases left in between. Here the CDR3 reads CSAEGHRPLGYTF. The CDR3 coding sequence is TGCAGTGCCGAGGGGCACAGACCTTTGGGCTACACCTTC.

This clonotype was recorded at least ten times. This sequence joins TRBV4-1 and TRBJ2-2; 10 bases agree with TRBD2. V dropped 0 bases and J dropped 3; count of bases not matched to a gene: 7. The CDR3 has 18 amino acids. Germline loops: CDR1 MGHRA, CDR2 YSYEKL. The CDR3 bases are TGCGCCAGCAGCCAAGATTTGTCTAGCGGGAGATACACCGGGGAGCTGTTTTTT. Translation: CASSQDLSSGRYTGELFF.